The T cell receptor (beta chain) described here comes from a study of lymphopenia after photon versus proton radiotherapy. Whole-study results and caveats: Under photons, naive T cells and diversity fell while effector/memory populations rose. Post-nadir diversity loss with photons came from oligoclonal expansion, particularly CD8+ Temra cells. Post-nadir TCR diversity decline inversely tracked overall survival among those who died. Better survival with proton therapy was suggested as possible, not demonstrated.

The protocol was immunoSEQ multiplex PCR, while the TCRdb copy is restricted to in-frame clones and leaves out a portion. The table records 20,000 to 25,000 clones, about nine tenths of them present only once. V lost 0 bases to trimming and J lost 0 bases; unmatched junction nucleotides: 3. Germline lookup yields CDR1 SGHAT and CDR2 FQNNGV. This CDR3 is 18 amino acids long. Points on this clone: What it binds is not known.

This clonotype was sampled from a woman in her seventies with pancreatic cancer. Some clones in this sample may be carry-over from other donors' samples. The input for sequencing was peripheral blood, taken from a patient treated with proton-based radiotherapy. The chain couples TRBV11-2 to TRBJ2-6, with 9 bases aligning to TRBD1. The CDR3 sequence: CASSLDRGQGSGANVLTF. The CDR3 DNA is TGTGCCAGCAGCTTAGACCGGGGACAGGGCTCTGGGGCCAACGTCCTGACTTTC. Together with reference TRBV11-2 and TRBJ2-6, the CDR3 gives the full variable domain: EAGVAQSPRYKIIEKRQSVAFWCNPISGHATLYWYQQILGQGPKLLIQFQNNGVVDDSQLPKDRFSAERLKGVDSTLKIQPAKLEDSAVYLCASSLDRGQGSGANVLTFGAGSRLTVL.